Detailed here is one T cell receptor (beta chain). Its antigen is still unknown. The V end lost 3 bases, the J end lost 4 bases, and 10 bases lay between the germline ends. There are 13 residues in the CDR3. Germline loops: CDR1 SGHNT, CDR2 YYREEE (reference sequence). This entry comes from a study of cytomegalovirus exposure and HLA in healthy donors. Study-wide results and caveats: On later analysis, the bulk of CMV-associated TCR beta chains appeared to be HLA-restricted. Previous analysis showed most TCR beta V segments were productive about 87% or about 30% of the time. The only immune exposure information that was available was CMV serostatus.

Donors likely had unrecorded immune exposures despite being nominally healthy when sampled. PCR amplification relied on 60 Vbeta primers (plus 13 Jbeta primers). The table came from immunoSEQ multiplex PCR; TCRdb's copy has only in-frame clones and leaves some out. The repertoire holds 100,000 or so clones, with 78% as singletons. Material: PBMCs. The J gene is TRBJ1-2, the V gene TRBV5-4; D is unresolved. The sequence came from a woman aged 40 to 49 in good health and CMV-seropositive. The CDR3 DNA reads as TGTGCCAGCAGCTCGGATGGGAGCTATGGCTACACCTTC. Translated: CASSSDGSYGYTF.